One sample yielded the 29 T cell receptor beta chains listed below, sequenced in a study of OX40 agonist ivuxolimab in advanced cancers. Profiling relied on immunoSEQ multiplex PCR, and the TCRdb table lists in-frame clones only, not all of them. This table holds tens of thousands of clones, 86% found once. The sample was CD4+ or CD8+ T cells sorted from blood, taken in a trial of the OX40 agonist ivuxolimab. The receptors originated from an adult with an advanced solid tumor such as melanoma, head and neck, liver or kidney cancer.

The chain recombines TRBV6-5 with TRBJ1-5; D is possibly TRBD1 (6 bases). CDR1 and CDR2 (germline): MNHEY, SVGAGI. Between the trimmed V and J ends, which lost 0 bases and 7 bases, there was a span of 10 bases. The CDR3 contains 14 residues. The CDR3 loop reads CASSYSRGGQPQHF. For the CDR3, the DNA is TGTGCCAGCAGTTACTCGAGGGGGGGCCAGCCCCAGCATTTT.

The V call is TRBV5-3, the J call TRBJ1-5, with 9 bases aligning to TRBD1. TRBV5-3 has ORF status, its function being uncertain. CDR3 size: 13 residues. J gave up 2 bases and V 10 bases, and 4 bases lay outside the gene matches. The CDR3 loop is CAHRQGGNQPQHF. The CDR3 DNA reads TGTGCCCACAGACAGGGGGGCAATCAGCCCCAGCATTTT.

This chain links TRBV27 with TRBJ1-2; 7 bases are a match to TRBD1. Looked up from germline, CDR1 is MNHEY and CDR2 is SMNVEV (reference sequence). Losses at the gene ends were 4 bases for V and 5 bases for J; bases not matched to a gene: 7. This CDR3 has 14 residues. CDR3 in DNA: TGTGCCAGCAGTTACACCGGGACAGAGTATGGCTACACCTTC. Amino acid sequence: CASSYTGTEYGYTF.

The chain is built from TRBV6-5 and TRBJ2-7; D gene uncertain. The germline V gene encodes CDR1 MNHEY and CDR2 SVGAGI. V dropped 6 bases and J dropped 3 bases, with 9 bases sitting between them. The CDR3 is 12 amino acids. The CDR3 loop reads CASSRGSYEQYF. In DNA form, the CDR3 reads TGTGCCAGCAGCCGTGGAAGCTACGAGCAGTACTTC.

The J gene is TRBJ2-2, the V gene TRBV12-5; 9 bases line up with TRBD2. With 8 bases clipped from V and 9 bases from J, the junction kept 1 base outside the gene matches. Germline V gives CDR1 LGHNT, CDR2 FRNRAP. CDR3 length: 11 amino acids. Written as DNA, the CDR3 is TGTGCTAGTCTAGCGGGGAGGGAGCTGTTTTTT. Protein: CASLAGRELFF. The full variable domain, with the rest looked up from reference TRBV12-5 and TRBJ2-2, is DARVTQTPRHKVTEMGQEVTMRCQPILGHNTVFWYRQTMMQGLELLAYFRNRAPLDDSGMPKDRFSAEMPDATLATLKIQPSEPRDSAVYFCASLAGRELFFGEGSRLTVL.

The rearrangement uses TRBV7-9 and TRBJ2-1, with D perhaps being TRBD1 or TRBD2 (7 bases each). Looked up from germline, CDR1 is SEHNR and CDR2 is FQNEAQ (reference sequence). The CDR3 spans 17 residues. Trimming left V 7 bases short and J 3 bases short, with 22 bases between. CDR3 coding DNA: TGTGCCAGCATCCACCCGACCCAGGGGGGGATCTACAATGAGCAGTTCTTC. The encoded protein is CASIHPTQGGIYNEQFF.

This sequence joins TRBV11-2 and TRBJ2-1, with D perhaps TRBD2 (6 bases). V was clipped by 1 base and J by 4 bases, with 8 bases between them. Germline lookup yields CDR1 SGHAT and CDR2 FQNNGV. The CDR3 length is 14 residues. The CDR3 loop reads CASSLAGVYNEQFF. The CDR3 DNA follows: TGTGCCAGCAGCTTAGCGGGGGTATACAATGAGCAGTTCTTC.

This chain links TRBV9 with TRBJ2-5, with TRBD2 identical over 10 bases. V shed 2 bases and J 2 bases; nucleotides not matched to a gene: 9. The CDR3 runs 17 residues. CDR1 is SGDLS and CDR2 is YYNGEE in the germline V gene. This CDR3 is CASSVGVAGGIQETQYF. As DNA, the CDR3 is TGTGCCAGCAGCGTGGGGGTAGCGGGAGGCATACAAGAGACCCAGTACTTC.

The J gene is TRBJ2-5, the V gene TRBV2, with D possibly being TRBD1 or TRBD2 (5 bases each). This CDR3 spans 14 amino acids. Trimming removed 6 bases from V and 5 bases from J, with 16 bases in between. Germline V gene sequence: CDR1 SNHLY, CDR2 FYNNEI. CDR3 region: CASSGDGPLETQYF. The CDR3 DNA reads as TGTGCCAGCAGCGGGGACGGACCCTTGGAGACCCAGTACTTC.

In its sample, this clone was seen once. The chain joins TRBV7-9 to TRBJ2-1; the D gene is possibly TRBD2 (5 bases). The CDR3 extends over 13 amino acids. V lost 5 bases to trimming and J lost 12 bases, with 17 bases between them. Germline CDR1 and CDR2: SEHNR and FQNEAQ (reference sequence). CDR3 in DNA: TGTGCCAGCAGCATAGATCGCGACTATGGGCAGTTCTTC. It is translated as CASSIDRDYGQFF.

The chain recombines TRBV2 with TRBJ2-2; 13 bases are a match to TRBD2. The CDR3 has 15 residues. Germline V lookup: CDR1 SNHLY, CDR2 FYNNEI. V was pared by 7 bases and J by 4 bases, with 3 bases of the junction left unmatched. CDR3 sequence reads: CASKRTSGGTGELFF. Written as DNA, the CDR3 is TGTGCCAGCAAGCGGACTAGCGGGGGCACCGGGGAGCTGTTTTTT.

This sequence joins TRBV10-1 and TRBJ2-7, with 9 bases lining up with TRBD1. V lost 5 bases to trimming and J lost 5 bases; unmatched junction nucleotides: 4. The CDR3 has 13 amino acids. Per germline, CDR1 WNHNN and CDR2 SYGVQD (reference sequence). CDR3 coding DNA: TGCGCCAGCAGTTACAGGGGGCAGGACGAGCAGTACTTC. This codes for CASSYRGQDEQYF.

The CDR3 coding sequence is TGTGCCAGCAGTCCCGACCCCCAGGATAACCAGTACTTC. This codes for CASSPDPQDNQYF. V gene TRBV6-5 combines with J gene TRBJ2-5, with no clear D. Per germline, CDR1 MNHEY and CDR2 SVGAGI. This CDR3 is 13 amino acids long. Between the trimmed V and J ends, which lost 5 bases and 10 bases, there was a span of 17 bases.

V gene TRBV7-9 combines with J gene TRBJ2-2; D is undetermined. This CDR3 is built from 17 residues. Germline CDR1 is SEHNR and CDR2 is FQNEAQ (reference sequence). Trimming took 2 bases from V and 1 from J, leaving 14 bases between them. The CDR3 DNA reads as TGTGCCAGCAGCTTATTAGTGTCGGCCGGGAACACCGGGGAGCTGTTTTTT. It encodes CASSLLVSAGNTGELFF.

CDR3 nucleotides: TGCGCCAGCAGCCAAGATAGGGGCGGGGTCAATGAGCAGTTCTTC. Translating it yields CASSQDRGGVNEQFF. The chain combines TRBV4-1 with TRBJ2-1, with D maybe TRBD2 (6 bases). CDR3 length: 15 amino acids. The V and J ends lost 0 bases and 6 bases respectively, with 12 bases between them. The germline V gene encodes CDR1 MGHRA and CDR2 YSYEKL.

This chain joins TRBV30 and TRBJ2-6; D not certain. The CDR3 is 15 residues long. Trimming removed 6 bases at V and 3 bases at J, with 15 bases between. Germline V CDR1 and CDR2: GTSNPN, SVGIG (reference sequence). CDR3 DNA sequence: TGTGCCTGCCTGGGTGGGGTCGTTGGGGCCAACGTCCTGACTTTC. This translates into CACLGGVVGANVLTF.

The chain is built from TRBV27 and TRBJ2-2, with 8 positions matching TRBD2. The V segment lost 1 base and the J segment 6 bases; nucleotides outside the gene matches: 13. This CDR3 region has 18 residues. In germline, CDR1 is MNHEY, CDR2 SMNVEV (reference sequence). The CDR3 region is CASSLLLAGGLFAGELFF. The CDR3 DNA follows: TGTGCCAGCAGTTTATTATTGGCGGGAGGATTGTTTGCCGGGGAGCTGTTTTTT.

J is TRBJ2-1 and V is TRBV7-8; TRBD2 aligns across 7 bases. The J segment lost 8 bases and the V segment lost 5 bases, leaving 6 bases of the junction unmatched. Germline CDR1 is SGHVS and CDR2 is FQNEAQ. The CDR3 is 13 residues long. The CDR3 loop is CASSEAAGDEQFF. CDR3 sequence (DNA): TGTGCCAGCAGCGAGGCGGCGGGGGATGAGCAGTTCTTC.

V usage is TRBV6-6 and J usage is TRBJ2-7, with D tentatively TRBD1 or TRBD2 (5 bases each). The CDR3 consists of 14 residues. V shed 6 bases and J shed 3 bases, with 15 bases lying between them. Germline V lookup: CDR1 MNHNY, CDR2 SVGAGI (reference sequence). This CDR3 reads CASRGTDWGYEQYF. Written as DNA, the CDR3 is TGTGCCAGCAGAGGGACGGACTGGGGCTACGAGCAGTACTTC.

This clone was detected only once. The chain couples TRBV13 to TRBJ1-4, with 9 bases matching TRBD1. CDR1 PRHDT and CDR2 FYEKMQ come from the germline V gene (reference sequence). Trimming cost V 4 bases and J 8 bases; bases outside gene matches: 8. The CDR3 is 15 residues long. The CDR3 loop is CASSSTGTGREKLFF. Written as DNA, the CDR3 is TGTGCCAGCAGCTCTACCGGGACAGGGAGAGAAAAACTGTTTTTT.

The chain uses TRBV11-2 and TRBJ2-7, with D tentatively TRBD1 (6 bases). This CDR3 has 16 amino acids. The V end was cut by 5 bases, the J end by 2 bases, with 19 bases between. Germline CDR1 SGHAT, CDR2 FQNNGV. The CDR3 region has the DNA TGTGCCAGCAGCGCGGAGTACAGGGACCCAACCTACGAGCAGTACTTC. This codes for CASSAEYRDPTYEQYF. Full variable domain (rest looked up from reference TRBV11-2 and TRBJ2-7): EAGVAQSPRYKIIEKRQSVAFWCNPISGHATLYWYQQILGQGPKLLIQFQNNGVVDDSQLPKDRFSAERLKGVDSTLKIQPAKLEDSAVYLCASSAEYRDPTYEQYFGPGTRLTVT.

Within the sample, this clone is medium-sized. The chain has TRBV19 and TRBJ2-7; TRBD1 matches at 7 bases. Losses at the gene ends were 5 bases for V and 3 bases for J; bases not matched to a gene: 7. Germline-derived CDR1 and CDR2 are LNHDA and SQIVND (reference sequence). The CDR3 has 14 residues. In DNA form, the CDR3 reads TGTGCCAGTAGTCTAACAGGGGATCTCTACGAGCAGTACTTC. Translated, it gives CASSLTGDLYEQYF.

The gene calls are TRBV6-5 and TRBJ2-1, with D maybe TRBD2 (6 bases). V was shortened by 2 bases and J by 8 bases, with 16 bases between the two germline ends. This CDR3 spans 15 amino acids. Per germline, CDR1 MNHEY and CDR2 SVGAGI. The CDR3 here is CASSYPQAGRDEQFF. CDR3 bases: TGTGCCAGCAGTTACCCCCAGGCGGGAAGGGATGAGCAGTTCTTC.

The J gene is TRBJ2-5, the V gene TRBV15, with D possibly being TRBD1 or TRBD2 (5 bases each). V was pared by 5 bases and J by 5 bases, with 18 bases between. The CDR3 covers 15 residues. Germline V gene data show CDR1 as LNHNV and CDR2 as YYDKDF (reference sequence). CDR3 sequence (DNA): TGTGCCACCAGCGAGGCGCGCTGGGGGTGGGAGACCCAGTACTTC. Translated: CATSEARWGWETQYF.

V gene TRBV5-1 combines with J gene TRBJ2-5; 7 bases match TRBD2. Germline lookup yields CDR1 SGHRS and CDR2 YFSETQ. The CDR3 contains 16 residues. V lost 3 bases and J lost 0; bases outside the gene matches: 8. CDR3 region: CASSSGLGINQETQYF. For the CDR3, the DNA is TGCGCCAGCAGCTCTGGACTAGGCATAAACCAAGAGACCCAGTACTTC.

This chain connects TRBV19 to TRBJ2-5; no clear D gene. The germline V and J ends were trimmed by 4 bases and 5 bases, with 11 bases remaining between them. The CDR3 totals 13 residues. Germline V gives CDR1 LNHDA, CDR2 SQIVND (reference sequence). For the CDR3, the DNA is TGTGCCAGTAGTAAAGGGCCCTCGGAGACCCAGTACTTC. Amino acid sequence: CASSKGPSETQYF. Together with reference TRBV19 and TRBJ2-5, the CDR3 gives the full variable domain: DGGITQSPKYLFRKEGQNVTLSCEQNLNHDAMYWYRQDPGQGLRLIYYSQIVNDFQKGDIAEGYSVSREKKESFPLTVTSAQKNPTAFYLCASSKGPSETQYFGPGTRLLVL.

The CDR3 coding sequence is TGCGCCAGCAGCCAAGTCGGACAGGGGGACCAAGAGACCCAGTACTTC. Translated, it gives CASSQVGQGDQETQYF. The V call is TRBV4-1, the J call TRBJ2-5; the match to TRBD1 covers 10 bases. The CDR3 is made up of 16 amino acids. Per germline, CDR1 MGHRA and CDR2 YSYEKL. Trimming at V came to 1 base and at J to 0 bases, leaving 2 bases not matched to a gene.

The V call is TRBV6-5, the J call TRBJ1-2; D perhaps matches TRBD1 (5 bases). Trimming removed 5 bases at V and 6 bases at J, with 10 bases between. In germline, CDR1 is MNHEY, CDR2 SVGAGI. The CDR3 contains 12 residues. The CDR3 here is CASSRDFHGYTF. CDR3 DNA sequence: TGTGCCAGCAGTAGGGACTTTCATGGCTACACCTTC.

The CDR3 DNA reads as TGTGCCAGCAGTCACCTAACAGTAGCGGGTAGCTCCTACGAGCAGTACTTC. Protein: CASSHLTVAGSSYEQYF. The gene calls are TRBV27 and TRBJ2-7, with 7 bases that match TRBD2. The CDR3 is 17 amino acids. Germline assignment: CDR1 MNHEY and CDR2 SMNVEV (reference sequence). With V trimmed by 5 bases and J by 0 bases, 13 bases remained unmatched.